The rows below give T cell receptor beta chains drawn from one sample of a study of blood T cell repertoires in COVID-19. The repertoire was sequenced with immunoSEQ multiplex PCR; TCRdb's copy has only in-frame clones and lacks some. The profile shows roughly 170,000 clones, approximately 85% of them singletons. Sequencing was performed on peripheral blood. These receptors all stem from an older woman with COVID-19, enrolled during active disease. Both conserved end residues are part of each CDR3. A D gene is named only where the DNA matches it firmly. Size values are once, few and many counts, or a class for expanded clones, and some rows have none.

TRBJ1-5,.,.,TRBV6-2/TRBV6-3,CASSYMAGNQPQHF,TGTGCCAGCAGTTACATGGCAGGTAATCAGCCCCAGCATTTT
TRBJ1-1,few,TRBD1,TRBV28,CASSTTGLNAFF,TGTGCCAGCAGTACGACAGGGTTGAACGCTTTCTTT
TRBJ2-7,.,.,TRBV11-2,CASSMGAGVSPEQYF,TGTGCCAGCAGTATGGGGGCGGGAGTATCACCCGAGCAGTACTTC
TRBJ1-2,.,.,TRBV4-2,CASSQDAGLQGSYGYTF,TGTGCCAGCAGCCAAGATGCCGGTCTACAGGGTAGCTATGGCTACACCTTC
TRBJ2-5,.,.,TRBV3-1/TRBV3-2,CASITKGETQYF,TGTGCCAGCATCACTAAAGGAGAGACCCAGTACTTC
TRBJ2-7,.,TRBD1,TRBV6-5,CASARDRAYEQYF,TGTGCCAGTGCCCGGGACAGAGCCTACGAGCAGTACTTC
TRBJ2-1,.,TRBD2,TRBV3-1/TRBV3-2,CASSQALAGTYNEQFF,TGTGCCAGCAGCCAAGCGCTAGCGGGAACTTACAATGAGCAGTTCTTC
TRBJ2-2,.,.,TRBV5-1,CASSFSGNANTGELFF,TGCGCCAGCAGCTTTTCGGGAAACGCGAACACCGGGGAGCTGTTTTTT
TRBJ2-1,.,TRBD2,TRBV9,CASSVAGGNEQFF,TGTGCCAGCAGCGTAGCGGGGGGGAATGAGCAGTTCTTC
TRBJ2-1,few,.,TRBV5-6,CASSWYWAGLYNEQFF,TGTGCCAGCAGCTGGTACTGGGCGGGGCTTTACAATGAGCAGTTCTTC
TRBJ2-5,.,TRBD2,TRBV27,CASSPVWAGVRETQYF,TGTGCCAGCAGTCCTGTGTGGGCGGGAGTGCGTGAGACCCAGTACTTC
TRBJ2-2,few,TRBD2,TRBV9,CASSWRTSGDPNTGELFF,TGTGCCAGCAGCTGGCGGACTAGCGGGGACCCGAACACCGGGGAGCTGTTTTTT
TRBJ2-7,.,.,TRBV28,CASSLWGPPYEQYF,TGTGCCAGCAGTTTATGGGGCCCCCCCTACGAGCAGTACTTC
TRBJ1-6,.,TRBD1,TRBV6-5,CASSFGTDNSPLHF,TGTGCCAGCAGTTTCGGGACAGATAATTCACCCCTCCACTTT
TRBJ2-1,.,TRBD2,TRBV5-3,CARSLGPKRREKNGEQFF,TGTGCCAGAAGCTTGGGCCCAAAAAGGCGGGAGAAGAACGGTGAGCAGTTCTTC
TRBJ2-5,few,.,TRBV6-5,CASSPRIQETQYF,TGTGCCAGCAGTCCGCGGATCCAAGAGACCCAGTACTTC
TRBJ1-2,.,TRBD1,TRBV5-1,CASSRTWDSPGYTF,TGCGCCAGCAGCCGGACCTGGGACAGCCCTGGCTACACCTTC
TRBJ2-1,.,TRBD2,TRBV9,CASSVRGLAGGLEQFF,TGTGCCAGCAGCGTACGGGGACTAGCGGGGGGACTTGAGCAGTTCTTC
TRBJ2-2,.,.,TRBV19,CASSIAGLRNAELFF,TGTGCCAGTAGTATTGCAGGACTTCGGAATGCGGAGCTGTTTTTT
TRBJ1-2,many,TRBD1,TRBV4-1,CASSLGTGGAGYGYTF,TGCGCCAGCAGCCTCGGGACAGGGGGCGCGGGCTATGGCTACACCTTC
TRBJ1-1,.,.,TRBV29-1,CSVVSTEAFF,TGCAGCGTTGTGAGTACTGAAGCTTTCTTT
TRBJ2-2,.,.,TRBV3-1/TRBV3-2,CASSPLWSTGELFF,TGTGCCAGCAGCCCTCTATGGTCCACCGGGGAGCTGTTTTTT
TRBJ1-6,once,.,TRBV12-3/TRBV12-4,CASSRVDSPLHF,TGTGCCAGCAGTCGCGTGGATTCACCCCTCCACTTT
TRBJ2-7,.,TRBD2,TRBV18,CASSPGTSDYEQYF,TGTGCCAGCTCACCGGGCACTAGCGACTACGAGCAGTACTTC
TRBJ2-7,.,TRBD2,TRBV30,CAWSPGLAFGDEQYF,TGTGCCTGGAGTCCGGGACTAGCATTTGGGGACGAGCAGTACTTC
TRBJ2-1,.,.,TRBV11-3,CASSSRGGDPNEQFF,TGTGCCAGCAGCTCTCGGGGCGGGGACCCTAATGAGCAGTTCTTC
TRBJ1-5,once,.,TRBV5-6,CASSPLPGQPQHF,TGTGCCAGCAGCCCACTGCCAGGGCAGCCCCAGCATTTT
TRBJ2-1,once,TRBD2,TRBV27,CASRGLAGVHEQFF,TGTGCCAGCAGGGGACTAGCGGGAGTTCATGAGCAGTTCTTC
TRBJ2-2,.,.,TRBV28,CASSHNGELFF,TGTGCCAGCAGTCACAACGGGGAGCTGTTTTTT
TRBJ1-5,.,TRBD1,TRBV7-9,CASSPSTGDQPQHF,TGTGCCAGCAGCCCCTCGACAGGGGATCAGCCCCAGCATTTT
TRBJ2-3,.,TRBD2,TRBV14,CASSQARLAGATDTQYF,TGTGCCAGCAGCCAAGCACGGCTAGCGGGAGCCACAGATACGCAGTATTTT
TRBJ1-5,few,.,TRBV19,CAAKRPSTGSPQHF,TGTGCCGCCAAGAGGCCATCCACGGGATCGCCCCAGCATTTT
TRBJ1-1,many,.,TRBV2,CASSEAGGRGNTEAFF,TGTGCCAGCAGTGAAGCAGGGGGACGGGGGAACACTGAAGCTTTCTTT
TRBJ2-5,.,.,TRBV12-3/TRBV12-4,CASGEGSQETQYF,TGTGCCAGCGGGGAAGGGAGTCAAGAGACCCAGTACTTC
TRBJ2-5,.,.,TRBV7-3,CASSFGGTQETQYF,TGTGCCAGCAGCTTCGGGGGTACCCAAGAGACCCAGTACTTC
TRBJ2-3,.,.,TRBV15,CATSRDFSDTQYF,TGTGCCACCAGCAGAGATTTCTCAGATACGCAGTATTTT
TRBJ2-5,.,.,TRBV7-2,CASSLVGETQETQYF,TGTGCCAGCAGCTTAGTCGGGGAAACTCAAGAGACCCAGTACTTC
TRBJ2-5,once,TRBD2,TRBV24-1,CATGSGGGLETQYF,TGTGCCACCGGAAGCGGGGGAGGCCTAGAGACCCAGTACTTC
TRBJ1-1,.,TRBD1,TRBV6-1,CASSETSGRGAFF,TGTGCCAGCAGTGAGACCTCCGGCAGGGGGGCTTTCTTT
TRBJ2-3,.,TRBD2,TRBV5-1,CASSLAASGRTDTQYF,TGCGCCAGCAGCTTGGCGGCTAGCGGCCGCACAGATACGCAGTATTTT
TRBJ2-1,.,TRBD1,TRBV19,CASTASGGRYMGNEQFF,TGTGCCAGTACCGCCTCAGGGGGACGCTACATGGGCAATGAGCAGTTCTTC
TRBJ1-2,.,TRBD1,TRBV5-3,CARSHRGHTF,TGTGCCAGAAGCCACAGGGGGCATACCTTC
TRBJ2-2,.,TRBD2,TRBV7-3,CASSSGLALTGELFF,TGTGCCAGCAGCTCTGGACTAGCCCTCACCGGGGAGCTGTTTTTT
TRBJ1-6,many,TRBD1,TRBV28,CASNARDGTGHRSPLHF,TGTGCCAGCAATGCCAGGGACGGGACAGGGCATCGTTCACCCCTCCACTTT